This T cell receptor beta chain was captured in a study of blood T cell repertoires in COVID-19. Study overall: Samples of COVID-19 (acute and convalescent) were obtained from the United States, Italy and Spain. In each case, the material was cDNA or gDNA derived from T cells, B-cell-depleted T cells, or PBMCs.

V was shortened by 6 bases and J by 4 bases, with 13 bases between the two germline ends. This CDR3 contains 15 residues. Germline V gene lookup returns CDR1 MNHEY and CDR2 SVGAGI. This clone was detected once. Authors' data handling: Amplification of reference gene primers was used by the study to estimate nucleated cell counts. Clones were sequenced by immunoSEQ multiplex PCR, and TCRdb holds only the in-frame ones, with some missing. V and J calls and clone size are as listed in that table; D and trimming were resolved from the DNA. The sample contains some 130,000 clones, more than 75% of which appear only once.

This receptor was obtained from a man in his sixties who had recovered from COVID-19. Sequences were obtained from peripheral blood. The V call is TRBV6-5, the J call TRBJ1-6; TRBD1 is a possible D gene (6 bases). The CDR3 reads CASSRGGPYNSPLHF. The CDR3 DNA reads TGTGCCAGCAGCCGGGGGGGCCCTTATAATTCACCCCTCCACTTT.